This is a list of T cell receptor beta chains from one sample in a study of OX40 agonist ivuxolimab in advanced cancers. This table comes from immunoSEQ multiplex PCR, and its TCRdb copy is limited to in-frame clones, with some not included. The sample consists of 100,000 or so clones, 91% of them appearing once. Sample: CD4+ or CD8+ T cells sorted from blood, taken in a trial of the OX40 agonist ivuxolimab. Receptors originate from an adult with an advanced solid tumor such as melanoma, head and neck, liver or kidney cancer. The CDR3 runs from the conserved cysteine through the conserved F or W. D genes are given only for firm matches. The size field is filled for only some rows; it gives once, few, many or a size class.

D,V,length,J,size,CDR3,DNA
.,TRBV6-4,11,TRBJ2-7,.,CASSDDYEQYF,TGTGCCAGCAGTGACGACTACGAGCAGTACTTC
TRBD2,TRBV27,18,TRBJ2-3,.,CASSLKGGRGAPADTQYF,TGTGCCAGCAGTTTGAAAGGCGGGAGGGGGGCCCCGGCCGATACGCAGTATTTT
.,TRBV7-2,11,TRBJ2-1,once,CASSLLGGQFF,TGTGCCAGCAGCTTATTAGGCGGGCAGTTCTTC
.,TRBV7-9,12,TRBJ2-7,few,CASSFPLYEQYF,TGTGCAAGCAGCTTCCCCCTTTACGAGCAGTACTTC
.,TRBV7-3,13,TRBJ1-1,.,CASSPTGPTEAFF,TGTGCCAGCAGTCCGACTGGACCCACTGAAGCTTTCTTT
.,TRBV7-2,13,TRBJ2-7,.,CASSLSDRYEQYF,TGTGCCAGCAGCTTGAGCGACCGCTACGAGCAGTACTTC
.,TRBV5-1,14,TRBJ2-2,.,CASSMSLDTGELFF,TGCGCCAGCAGCATGTCATTAGACACCGGGGAGCTGTTTTTT
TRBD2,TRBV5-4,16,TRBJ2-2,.,CASSLEVSGETGELFF,TGTGCCAGCAGCTTAGAGGTTAGCGGGGAAACCGGGGAGCTGTTTTTT
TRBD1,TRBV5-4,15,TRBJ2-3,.,CASSLGTGGTDTQYF,TGTGCCAGCAGCTTGGGGACAGGGGGGACAGATACGCAGTATTTT
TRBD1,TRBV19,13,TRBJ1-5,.,CASRSQGVAPQHF,TGTGCCAGTAGGAGTCAGGGGGTTGCGCCCCAGCATTTT
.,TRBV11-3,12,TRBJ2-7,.,CASSRLEGEQYF,TGTGCCAGCAGCCGACTGGAAGGGGAGCAGTACTTC
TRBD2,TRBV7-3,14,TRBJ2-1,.,CASSPGGTYNEQFF,TGTGCCAGCAGCCCGGGAGGTACCTACAATGAGCAGTTCTTC
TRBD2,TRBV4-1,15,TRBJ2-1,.,CASSRGLAGRWEQFF,TGCGCCAGCAGCCGAGGACTAGCGGGGCGTTGGGAGCAGTTCTTC
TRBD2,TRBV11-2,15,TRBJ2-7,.,CASSSSGTFSYEQYF,TGTGCCAGCAGCTCTAGCGGGACCTTCTCCTACGAGCAGTACTTC
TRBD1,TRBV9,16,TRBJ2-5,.,CASSTQPGQALETQYF,TGTGCCAGCAGCACCCAGCCGGGACAGGCTCTGGAGACCCAGTACTTC
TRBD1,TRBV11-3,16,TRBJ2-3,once,CASSPRDRGSTDTQYF,TGTGCCAGCAGCCCCAGGGACAGAGGCAGCACAGATACGCAGTATTTT
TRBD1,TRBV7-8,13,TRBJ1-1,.,CASSATNRGQAFF,TGTGCCAGCAGCGCGACTAACAGGGGGCAAGCTTTCTTT
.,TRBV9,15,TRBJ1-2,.,CASSVTGGRSYGYTF,TGTGCCAGCAGCGTAACAGGAGGGCGAAGCTATGGCTACACCTTC
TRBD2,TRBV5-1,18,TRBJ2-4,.,CASSRILAGGPAKNIQYF,TGCGCCAGCAGCCGGATACTAGCGGGAGGGCCTGCCAAAAACATTCAGTACTTC
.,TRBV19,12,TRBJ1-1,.,CASSIGGAEAFF,TGTGCCAGTAGTATCGGGGGAGCTGAAGCTTTCTTT
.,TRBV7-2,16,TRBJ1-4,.,CASSLQGTSTNEKLFF,TGTGCCAGCAGCTTACAGGGGACCTCAACTAATGAAAAACTGTTTTTT
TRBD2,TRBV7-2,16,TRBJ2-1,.,CASSFRAGASYNEQFF,TGTGCCAGCAGCTTTCGGGCGGGAGCCTCCTACAATGAGCAGTTCTTC
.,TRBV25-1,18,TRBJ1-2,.,CASSESGAGRGSNYGYTF,TGTGCCAGCAGTGAATCAGGGGCCGGGAGGGGATCTAACTATGGCTACACCTTC
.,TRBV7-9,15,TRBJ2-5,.,CASSFPWGRGETQYF,TGTGCCAGCAGCTTTCCTTGGGGGAGAGGAGAGACCCAGTACTTC
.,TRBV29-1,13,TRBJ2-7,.,CSARRTASYEQYF,TGCAGCGCGAGGAGGACAGCTTCCTACGAGCAGTACTTC
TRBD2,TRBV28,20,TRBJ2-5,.,CASSPGTSGTLKSTKETQYF,TGTGCCAGCAGTCCCGGGACTAGCGGCACACTTAAGTCTACCAAAGAGACCCAGTACTTC